The clone carrying this TCR beta chain has more than one count but fewer than ten. Its matching antigen is unknown. V was clipped by 1 base and J by 0 bases, with 4 bases between them. This CDR3 comprises 14 residues. Germline CDR1 and CDR2: LGHDT and YNNKEL (reference sequence). This sample stems from a study of Ad26.COV2.S vaccination and SARS-CoV-2 variants. Study context: By the intramuscular route, Ad26.COV2.S was given once, or twice 56 days apart. Study results and limitations: Analyses that measured TCR breadth and depth may have underestimated total T cell responses.

The protocol was immunoSEQ multiplex PCR, while the TCRdb copy is restricted to in-frame clones and leaves out a portion. In the table there are over 400,000 clones, about 90% of which are singletons. Described treatment: 15 to 20 received Ad26.COV2.S at low or high dose, single or two shots; several received placebo; per-sample allocation not given. Collection of samples fell on day 63 after the first vaccine or placebo injection. The vaccine delivered Wuhan-strain SARS-CoV-2 spike through an Ad26 vector. This sequence originates from a person aged 18-60 years who received the Ad26.COV2.S COVID-19 vaccine or a placebo. This rearrangement joins TRBV3-1 (or the pseudogene TRBV3-2) to TRBJ1-3; D unresolved. Sequences were derived from peripheral blood, sampled in a trial of Ad26.COV2.S vaccine versus placebo. CDR3 region: CASSQGTSGNTIYF. Written as DNA, the CDR3 is TGTGCCAGCAGCCAAGGGACCTCTGGAAACACCATATATTTT.